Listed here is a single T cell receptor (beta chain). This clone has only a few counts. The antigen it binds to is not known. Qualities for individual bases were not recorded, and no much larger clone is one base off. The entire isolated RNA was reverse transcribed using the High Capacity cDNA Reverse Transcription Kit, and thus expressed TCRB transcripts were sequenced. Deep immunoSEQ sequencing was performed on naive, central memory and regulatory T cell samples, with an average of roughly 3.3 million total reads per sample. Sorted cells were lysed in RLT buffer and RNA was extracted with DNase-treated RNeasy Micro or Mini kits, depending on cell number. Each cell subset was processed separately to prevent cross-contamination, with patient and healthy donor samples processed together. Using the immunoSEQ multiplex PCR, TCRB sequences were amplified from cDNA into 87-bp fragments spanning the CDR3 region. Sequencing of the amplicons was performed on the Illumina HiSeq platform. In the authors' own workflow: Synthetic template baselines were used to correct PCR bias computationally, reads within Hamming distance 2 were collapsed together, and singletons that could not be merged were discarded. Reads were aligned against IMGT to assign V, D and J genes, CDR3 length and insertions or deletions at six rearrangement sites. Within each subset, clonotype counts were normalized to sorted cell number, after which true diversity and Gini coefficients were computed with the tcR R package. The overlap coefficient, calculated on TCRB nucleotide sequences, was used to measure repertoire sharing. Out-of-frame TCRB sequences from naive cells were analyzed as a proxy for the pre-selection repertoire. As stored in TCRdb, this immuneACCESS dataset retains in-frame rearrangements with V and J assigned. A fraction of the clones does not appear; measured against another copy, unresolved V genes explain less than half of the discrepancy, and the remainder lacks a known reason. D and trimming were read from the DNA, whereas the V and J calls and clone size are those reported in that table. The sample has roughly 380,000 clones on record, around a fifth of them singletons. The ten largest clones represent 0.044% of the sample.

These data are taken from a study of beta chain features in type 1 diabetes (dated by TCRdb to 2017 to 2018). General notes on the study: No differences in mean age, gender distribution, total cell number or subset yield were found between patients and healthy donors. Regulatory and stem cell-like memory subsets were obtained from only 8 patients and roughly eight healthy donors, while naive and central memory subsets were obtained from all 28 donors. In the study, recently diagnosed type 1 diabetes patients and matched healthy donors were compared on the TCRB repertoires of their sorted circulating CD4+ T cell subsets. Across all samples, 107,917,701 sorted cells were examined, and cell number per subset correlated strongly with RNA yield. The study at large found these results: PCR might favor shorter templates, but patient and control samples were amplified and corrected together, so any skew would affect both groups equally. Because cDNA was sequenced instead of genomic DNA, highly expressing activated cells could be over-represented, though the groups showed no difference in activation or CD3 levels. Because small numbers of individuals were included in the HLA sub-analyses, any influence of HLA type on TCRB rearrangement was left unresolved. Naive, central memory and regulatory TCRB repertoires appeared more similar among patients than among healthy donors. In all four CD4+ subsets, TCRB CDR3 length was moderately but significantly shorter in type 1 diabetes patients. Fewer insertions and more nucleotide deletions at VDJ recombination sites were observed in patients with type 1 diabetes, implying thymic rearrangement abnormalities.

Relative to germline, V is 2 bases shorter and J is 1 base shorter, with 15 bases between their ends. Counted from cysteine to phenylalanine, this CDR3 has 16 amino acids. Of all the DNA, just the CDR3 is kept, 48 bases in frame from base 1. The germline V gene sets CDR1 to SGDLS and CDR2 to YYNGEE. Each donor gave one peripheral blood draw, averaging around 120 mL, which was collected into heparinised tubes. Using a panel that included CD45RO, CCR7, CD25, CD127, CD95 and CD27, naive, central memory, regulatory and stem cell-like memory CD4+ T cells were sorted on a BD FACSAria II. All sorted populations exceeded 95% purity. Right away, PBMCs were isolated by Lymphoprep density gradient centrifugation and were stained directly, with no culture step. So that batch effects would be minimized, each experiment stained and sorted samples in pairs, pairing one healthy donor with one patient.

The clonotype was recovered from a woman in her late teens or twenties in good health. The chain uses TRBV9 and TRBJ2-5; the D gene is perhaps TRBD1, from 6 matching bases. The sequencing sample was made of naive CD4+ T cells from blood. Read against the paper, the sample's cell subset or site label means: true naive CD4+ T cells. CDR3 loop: CASSVTGTNPQETQYF. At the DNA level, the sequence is TGTGCCAGCAGCGTGACCGGGACAAACCCCCAAGAGACCCAGTACTTC. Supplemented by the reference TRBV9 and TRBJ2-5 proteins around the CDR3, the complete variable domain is DSGVTQTPKHLITATGQRVTLRCSPRSGDLSVYWYQQSLDQGLQFLIQYYNGEERAKGNILERFSAQQFPDLHSELNLSSLELGDSALYFCASSVTGTNPQETQYFGPGTRLLVL.